This T cell receptor (beta chain) was observed in a study of blood T cell repertoires in COVID-19 (TCRdb year 2020). General notes on the study: Samples covering the acute and convalescent phases of COVID-19 were provided by collaborators in the United States, Italy and Spain. The material from the prospective study consisted of cDNA or gDNA derived from T cells, B-cell-depleted T cells, or PBMCs. Deeply sampled blood TCRbeta repertoires from subjects exposed to, actively infected with, or recovered from COVID-19 were included in the dataset. The repertoires were made available in a free public database intended to serve as a resource for research on the immune response to SARS-CoV-2. Samples came from the ongoing ImmuneRACE study (first 160 participants) plus 1,254 subjects from 6 global collaborators. A de-identified subject ID, COVID-19 status, age in years and sex were almost always included in the sample metadata. HLA class I and class II types, where available, came from metadata supplied by the sample provider rather than from assay-based typing. What the work shows at the level of the full study, not this receptor alone: How much clinical and demographic metadata was included differed by source and by participant, and the metadata was provided uncurated.

Regarding this clone: This receptor's antigen is unknown. Base qualities were left out, and no much larger clone turns up one base away.

Whole blood was collected in K2EDTA tubes by collaborating institutions according to the institutions' own protocols. Collaborator samples were shipped for TCRbeta analysis as frozen whole blood, isolated PBMCs, or DNA extracted from either sample type. CDR1 and CDR2 (MGHRA, YSYEKL) derive from the germline V gene. From V the trimming removes 5 bases and from J it removes 6 bases, while the gene matches leave 8 bases of the junction unaccounted for. The CDR3 holds 15 amino acids from the cysteine to the phenylalanine. The DNA shown is the 45-base CDR3, in frame from base 1. The immunoSEQ Assay, a bias-controlled multiplex PCR, was used to amplify TCRbeta CDR3 regions from genomic DNA. On the authors' methods: Within the assay, amplification of reference gene primers was used to estimate how many nucleated cells each sample contained. Sequence reads were collapsed and filtered to measure the absolute abundance of every unique TCRbeta CDR3 rearrangement. For each sample, productive Simpson clonality was calculated as the square root of Simpson's diversity index over productive rearrangements. TCRdb took this table from immuneACCESS and kept in-frame rearrangements with V and J called. Such tables lack part of the clones; where checked against another copy, unresolved V genes explain under half of the gap, and the rest is unexplained. The V and J calls and clone size come from that table; D and trimming were worked out from the DNA. The sample data list about 410,000 clones, and about nine tenths of these were observed just once. The ten largest clonotypes hold approximately 1.4% of the sample.

Recombination connected TRBV4-1 to TRBJ2-1; 9 nucleotides in the junction match TRBD1. The sample was peripheral blood. This clonotype originated in a woman in her 30s with active or convalescent COVID-19. The DNA sequence is given as TGCGCCAGCAGCAAAAGACAGGGGGGTACCAATGAGCAGTTCTTC. Translation gives CASSKRQGGTNEQFF.